These 3 T cell receptor beta chains were sequenced from one sample in a study of blood T cell repertoires in COVID-19. Assay: immunoSEQ multiplex PCR; the TCRdb copy retains only in-frame clones and omits some. The data show approximately 200,000 clones, approximately 84% seen once. Input material: PBMCs or T cells enriched from blood (not recorded which). The receptors were gathered from a man between 60 and 75 years old who had recovered from COVID-19.

This clone came up a few times. This chain connects TRBV5-6 to TRBJ2-2; a weak D match, TRBD2 (5 bases). Trimming took off 0 bases at V and 0 bases at J, with 9 bases between the two ends. This CDR3 region has 16 residues. The germline V gene has CDR1 SGHDT and CDR2 YYEEEE. Written as DNA, the CDR3 is TGTGCCAGCAGCTTGGCTGCGGGTTCGAACACCGGGGAGCTGTTTTTT. It is translated as CASSLAAGSNTGELFF.

V and J are TRBV2 and TRBJ1-5; D is perhaps TRBD1 (6 bases). Germline V gene data show CDR1 as SNHLY and CDR2 as FYNNEI. CDR3 size: 16 residues. V gave up 6 bases and J gave up 0 bases, with 15 bases separating them. CDR3 in DNA: TGTGCCAGCAGGAAGGACAGTACCGGTAGCAATCAGCCCCAGCATTTT. Protein sequence: CASRKDSTGSNQPQHF.

V and J are TRBV4-2 and TRBJ2-5; D not certain. The CDR3 consists of 13 residues. V was cut by 1 base and J by 4 bases, with 7 bases left in between. CDR1 and CDR2 (germline): LGHNA, YNFKEQ. Written as DNA, the CDR3 is TGTGCCAGCAGCCAAGGTCCGGGAGAGACCCAGTACTTC. Amino acids: CASSQGPGETQYF.